This T cell receptor beta chain was identified in a study of blood T cell repertoires in COVID-19. On the study more broadly: Sources were T cells, B-cell-depleted T cells, or PBMCs; the material itself was cDNA or gDNA.

Method: immunoSEQ multiplex PCR; TCRdb's copy keeps in-frame clones and lacks some. In the table there are approximately 200,000 clones, 80% to 85% of which are singletons. Germline V CDR1 and CDR2: LGHNA, YNFKEQ. The V end was cut by 0 bases, the J end by 8 bases, with 7 bases between. The CDR3 contains 13 residues. J is TRBJ1-4 and V is TRBV4-2; no clear D gene. Sequenced input: peripheral blood. This TCR was sampled from a woman older than 75 with COVID-19, enrolled during active disease. The CDR3 DNA reads as TGTGCCAGCAGCCAAGAACTCCGGGAAAAACTGTTTTTT. Its protein product is CASSQELREKLFF.